This T cell receptor (beta chain) was profiled in a study of vaccination effects on CD4 cells after COVID-19. Study observations and caveats: In the study, convalescent patients were few, and early post-infection timepoints were absent.

Remarks on this clone: The antigen is undetermined.

Measured with immunoSEQ multiplex PCR; TCRdb has only the in-frame clones, and not every one. The sample lists roughly 32,000 clones; under 75% were seen once. Germline V gene lookup returns CDR1 SGHRS and CDR2 YFSETQ. Trimming left V 7 bases short and J 3 bases short, with 19 bases between. The CDR3 has 15 residues. Viral peptide pool expansion of antigen-specific CD4+ T cells preceded sequencing in the ViraFEST assay. The authors isolated CD4+ T cells after around nine days of culture. Participants each got two BNT162b2 or mRNA-1273 vaccine doses. Nucleocapsid antibodies stayed negative before and after vaccination, showing no earlier SARS-CoV-2 infection. Cultures received IL-2 medium that replaced half the medium on days 3 and 7.

This sequence originates from a human donor who received a COVID-19 vaccine. V usage is TRBV5-1 and J usage is TRBJ1-2; unclear D gene. The material was CD4+ T cells from PBMCs cultured with HCoV-229E spike peptides, obtained after COVID-19 vaccination. The CDR3 loop is CASRMMEILDYGYTF. CDR3 in DNA: TGCGCCAGCCGGATGATGGAGATACTGGACTATGGCTACACCTTC.